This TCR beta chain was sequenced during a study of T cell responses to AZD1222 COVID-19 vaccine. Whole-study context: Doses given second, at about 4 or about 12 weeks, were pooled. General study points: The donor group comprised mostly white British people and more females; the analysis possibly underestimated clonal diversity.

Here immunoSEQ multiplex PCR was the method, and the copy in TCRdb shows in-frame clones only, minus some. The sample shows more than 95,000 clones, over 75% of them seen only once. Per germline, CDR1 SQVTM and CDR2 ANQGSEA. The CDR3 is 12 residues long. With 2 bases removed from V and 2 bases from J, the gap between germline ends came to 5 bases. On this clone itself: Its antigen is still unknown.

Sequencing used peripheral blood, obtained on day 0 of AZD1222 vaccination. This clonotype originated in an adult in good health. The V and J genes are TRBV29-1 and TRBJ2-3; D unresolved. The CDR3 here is CSVELITDTQYF. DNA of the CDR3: TGCAGCGTTGAACTTATCACAGATACGCAGTATTTT.